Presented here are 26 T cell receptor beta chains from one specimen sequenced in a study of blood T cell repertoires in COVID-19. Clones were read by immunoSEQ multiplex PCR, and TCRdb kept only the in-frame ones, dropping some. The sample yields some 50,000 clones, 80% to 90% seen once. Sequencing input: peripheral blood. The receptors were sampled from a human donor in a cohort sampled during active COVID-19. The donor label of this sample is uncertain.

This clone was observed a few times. The CDR3 coding sequence is TGTGCCAGCAGTGAAGCAGGAAACTTCCCAACTATATACGAGCAGTACTTC. It is translated as CASSEAGNFPTIYEQYF. The V and J genes are TRBV2 and TRBJ2-7, with unresolved D. Trimming shortened V by 0 bases and J by 4 bases, and 19 bases separated the two germline ends. The CDR3 totals 17 residues. Germline CDR1 SNHLY, CDR2 FYNNEI.

The CDR3 reads CSVSWTISGANVLTF. The CDR3 coding sequence is TGCAGCGTATCATGGACAATCTCTGGGGCCAACGTCCTGACTTTC. The gene calls are TRBV29-1 and TRBJ2-6; weak D call: TRBD1 (5 bases). The CDR3 is 15 residues long. V lost 6 bases and J lost 0, with 12 bases in between. Germline V lookup: CDR1 SQVTM, CDR2 ANQGSEA. Based on the CDR3 plus reference TRBV29-1 and TRBJ2-6, the full variable domain is SAVISQKPSRDICQRGTSLTIQCQVDSQVTMMFWYRQQPGQSLTLIATANQGSEATYESGFVIDKFPISRPNLTFSTLTVSNMSPEDSSIYLCSVSWTISGANVLTFGAGSRLTVL.

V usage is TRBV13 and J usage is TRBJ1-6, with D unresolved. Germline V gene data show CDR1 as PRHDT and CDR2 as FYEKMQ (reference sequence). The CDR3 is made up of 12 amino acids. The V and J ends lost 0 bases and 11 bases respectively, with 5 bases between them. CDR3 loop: CASSLGPAPLHF. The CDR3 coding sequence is TGTGCCAGCAGCTTAGGTCCGGCACCCCTCCACTTT.

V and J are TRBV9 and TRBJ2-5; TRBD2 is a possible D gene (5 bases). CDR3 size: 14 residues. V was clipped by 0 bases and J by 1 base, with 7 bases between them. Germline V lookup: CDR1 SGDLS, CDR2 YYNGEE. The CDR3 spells CASSVGGSQETQYF. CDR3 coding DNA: TGTGCCAGCAGCGTAGGAGGGTCCCAAGAGACCCAGTACTTC.

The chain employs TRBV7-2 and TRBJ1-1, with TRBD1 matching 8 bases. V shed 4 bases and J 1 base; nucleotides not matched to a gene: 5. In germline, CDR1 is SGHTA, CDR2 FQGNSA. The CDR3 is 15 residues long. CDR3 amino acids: CASSSQGAGNTEAFF. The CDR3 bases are TGTGCCAGCAGCTCTCAGGGGGCCGGGAACACTGAAGCTTTCTTT.

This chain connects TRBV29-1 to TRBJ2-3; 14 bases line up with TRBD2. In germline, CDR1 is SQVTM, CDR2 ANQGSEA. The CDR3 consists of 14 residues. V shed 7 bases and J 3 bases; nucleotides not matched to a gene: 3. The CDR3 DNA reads TGCAGCGCAGGACTAGCGGGGGGAACAGATACGCAGTATTTT. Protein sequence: CSAGLAGGTDTQYF.

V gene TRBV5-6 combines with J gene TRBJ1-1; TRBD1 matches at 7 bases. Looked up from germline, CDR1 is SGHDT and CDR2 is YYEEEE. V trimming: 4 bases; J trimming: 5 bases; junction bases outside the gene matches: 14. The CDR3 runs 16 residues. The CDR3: CASSLTGERAKTEAFF. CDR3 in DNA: TGTGCCAGCAGCCTAACAGGGGAAAGGGCAAAAACTGAAGCTTTCTTT.

The DNA for the CDR3 is TGTGCCAGCAGTATAGGGCAGGGGGCGGGGGCACCCCTCCACTTT. This translates into CASSIGQGAGAPLHF. J is TRBJ1-6 and V is TRBV7-2; 8 positions agree with TRBD1. This CDR3 has 15 residues. V dropped 6 bases and J dropped 11; count of bases not matched to a gene: 12. In germline, CDR1 is SGHTA, CDR2 FQGNSA.

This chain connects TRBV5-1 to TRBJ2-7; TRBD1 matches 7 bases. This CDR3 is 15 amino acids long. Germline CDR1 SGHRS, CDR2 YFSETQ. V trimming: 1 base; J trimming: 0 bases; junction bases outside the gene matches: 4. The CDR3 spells CASSLLGQSSYEQYF. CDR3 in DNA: TGCGCCAGCAGCTTGCTGGGACAGAGCTCCTACGAGCAGTACTTC.

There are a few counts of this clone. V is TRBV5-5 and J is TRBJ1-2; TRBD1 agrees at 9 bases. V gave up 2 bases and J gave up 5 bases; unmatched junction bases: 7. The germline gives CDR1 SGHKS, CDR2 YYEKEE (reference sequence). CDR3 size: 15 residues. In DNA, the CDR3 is TGTGCCAGCAGCTTCGGACAGGGGAGGGGTTATGGCTACACCTTC. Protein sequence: CASSFGQGRGYGYTF.

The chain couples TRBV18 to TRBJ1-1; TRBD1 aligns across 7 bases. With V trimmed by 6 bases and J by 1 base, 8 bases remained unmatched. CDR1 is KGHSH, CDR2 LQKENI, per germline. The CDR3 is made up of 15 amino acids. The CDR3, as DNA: TGTGCCAGCTCGGCCTTGGGGACAGCGAACACTGAAGCTTTCTTT. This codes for CASSALGTANTEAFF. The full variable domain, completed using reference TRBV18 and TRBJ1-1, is NAGVMQNPRHLVRRRGQEARLRCSPMKGHSHVYWYRQLPEEGLKFMVYLQKENIIDESGMPKERFSAEFPKEGPSILRIQQVVRGDSAAYFCASSALGTANTEAFFGQGTRLTVV.

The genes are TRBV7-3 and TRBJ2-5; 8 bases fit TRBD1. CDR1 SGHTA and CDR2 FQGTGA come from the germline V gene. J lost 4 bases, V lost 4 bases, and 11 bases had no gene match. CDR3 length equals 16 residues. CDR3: CASSSRGQGARETQYF. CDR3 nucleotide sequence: TGTGCCAGCAGCTCACGAGGACAGGGCGCAAGAGAGACCCAGTACTTC. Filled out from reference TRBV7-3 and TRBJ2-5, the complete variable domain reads GAGVSQTPSNKVTEKGKYVELRCDPISGHTALYWYRQSLGQGPEFLIYFQGTGAADDSGLPNDRFFAVRPEGSVSTLKIQRTERGDSAVYLCASSSRGQGARETQYFGPGTRLLVL.

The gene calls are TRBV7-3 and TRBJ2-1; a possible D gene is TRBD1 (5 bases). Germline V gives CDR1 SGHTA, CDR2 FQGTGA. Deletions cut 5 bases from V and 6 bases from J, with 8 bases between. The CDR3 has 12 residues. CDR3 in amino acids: CASSPQGNEQFF. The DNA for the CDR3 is TGTGCCAGCAGCCCGCAGGGCAATGAGCAGTTCTTC.

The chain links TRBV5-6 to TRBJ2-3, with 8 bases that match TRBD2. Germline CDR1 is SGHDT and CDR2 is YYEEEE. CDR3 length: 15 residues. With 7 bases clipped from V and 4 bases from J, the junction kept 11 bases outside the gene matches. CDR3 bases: TGTGCCAGCGCGGGGGGACAAGCCGCGGCAGATACGCAGTATTTT. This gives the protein CASAGGQAAADTQYF.

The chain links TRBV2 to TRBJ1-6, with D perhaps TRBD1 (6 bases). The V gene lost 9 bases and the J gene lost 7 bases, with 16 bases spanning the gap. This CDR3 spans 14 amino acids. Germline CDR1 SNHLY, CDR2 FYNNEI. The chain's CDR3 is CASRTGTLNSPLHF. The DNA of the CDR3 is TGTGCCAGTCGAACCGGGACATTAAATTCACCCCTCCACTTT.

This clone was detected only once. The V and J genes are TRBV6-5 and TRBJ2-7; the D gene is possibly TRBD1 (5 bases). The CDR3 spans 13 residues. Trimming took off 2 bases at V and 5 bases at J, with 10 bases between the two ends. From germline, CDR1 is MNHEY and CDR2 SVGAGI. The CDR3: CASSYNWGDEQYF. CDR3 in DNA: TGTGCCAGCAGTTACAATTGGGGCGACGAGCAGTACTTC.

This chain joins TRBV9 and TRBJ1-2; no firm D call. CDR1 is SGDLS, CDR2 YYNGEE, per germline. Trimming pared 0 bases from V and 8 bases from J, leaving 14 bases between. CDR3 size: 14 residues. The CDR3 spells CASSVDPASEGYTF. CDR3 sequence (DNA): TGTGCCAGCAGCGTAGACCCTGCGTCGGAGGGCTACACCTTC. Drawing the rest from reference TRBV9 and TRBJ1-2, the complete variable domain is DSGVTQTPKHLITATGQRVTLRCSPRSGDLSVYWYQQSLDQGLQFLIQYYNGEERAKGNILERFSAQQFPDLHSELNLSSLELGDSALYFCASSVDPASEGYTFGSGTRLTVV.

The CDR3 protein is CASSLRTTSTGELFF. CDR3 coding DNA: TGTGCCAGCAGCTTACGGACAACCTCCACCGGGGAGCTGTTTTTT. This rearrangement joins TRBV5-5 to TRBJ2-2; D is possibly TRBD1 (5 bases). Germline lookup yields CDR1 SGHKS and CDR2 YYEKEE (reference sequence). Trimming removed 2 bases at V and 4 bases at J, with 12 bases between. The CDR3 extends over 15 amino acids.

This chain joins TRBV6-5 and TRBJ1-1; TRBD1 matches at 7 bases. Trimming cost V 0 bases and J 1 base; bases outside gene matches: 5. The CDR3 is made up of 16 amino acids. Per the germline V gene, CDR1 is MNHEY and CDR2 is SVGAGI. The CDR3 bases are TGTGCCAGCAGTTACTCACCGGGACAGACGAACACTGAAGCTTTCTTT. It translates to CASSYSPGQTNTEAFF.

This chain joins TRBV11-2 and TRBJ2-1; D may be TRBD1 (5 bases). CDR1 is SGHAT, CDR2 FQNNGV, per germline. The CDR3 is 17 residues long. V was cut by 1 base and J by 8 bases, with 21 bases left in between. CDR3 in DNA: TGTGCCAGCAGCTTAGCGGTTTTTAGGGGCACGGTCGATGAGCAGTTCTTC. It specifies CASSLAVFRGTVDEQFF.

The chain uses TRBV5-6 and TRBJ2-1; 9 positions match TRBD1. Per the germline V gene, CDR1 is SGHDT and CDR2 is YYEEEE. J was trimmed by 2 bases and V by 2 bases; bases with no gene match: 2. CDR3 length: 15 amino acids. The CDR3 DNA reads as TGTGCCAGCAGCTTTGGGACAGGGACCTACAATGAGCAGTTCTTC. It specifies CASSFGTGTYNEQFF.

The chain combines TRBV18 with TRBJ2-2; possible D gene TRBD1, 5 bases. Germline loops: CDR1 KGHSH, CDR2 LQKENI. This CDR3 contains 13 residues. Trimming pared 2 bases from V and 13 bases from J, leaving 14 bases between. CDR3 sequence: CASSPAWGDWLFF. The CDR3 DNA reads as TGTGCCAGCTCACCAGCGTGGGGCGATTGGCTGTTTTTT.

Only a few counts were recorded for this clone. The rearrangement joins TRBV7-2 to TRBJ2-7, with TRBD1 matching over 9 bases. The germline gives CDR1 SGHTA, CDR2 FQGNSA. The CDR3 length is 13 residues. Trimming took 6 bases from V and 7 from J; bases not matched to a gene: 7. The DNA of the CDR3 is TGTGCCAGCAGTTCCGGGACAGGGTTGGAGCAGTACTTC. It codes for CASSSGTGLEQYF.

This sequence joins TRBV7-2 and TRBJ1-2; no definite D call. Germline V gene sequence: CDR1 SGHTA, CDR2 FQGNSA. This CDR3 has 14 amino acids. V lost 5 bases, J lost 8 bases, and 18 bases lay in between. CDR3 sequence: CASSPDRIQTGYTF. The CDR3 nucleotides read TGTGCCAGCAGCCCCGATCGCATACAGACGGGCTACACCTTC.

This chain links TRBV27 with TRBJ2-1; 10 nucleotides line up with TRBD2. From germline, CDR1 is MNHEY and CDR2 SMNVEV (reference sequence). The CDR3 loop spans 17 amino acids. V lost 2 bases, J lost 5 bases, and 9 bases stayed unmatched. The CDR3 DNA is TGTGCCAGCAGTTTAGAACATAGCGGGGGGCTAAACAATGAGCAGTTCTTC. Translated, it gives CASSLEHSGGLNNEQFF.

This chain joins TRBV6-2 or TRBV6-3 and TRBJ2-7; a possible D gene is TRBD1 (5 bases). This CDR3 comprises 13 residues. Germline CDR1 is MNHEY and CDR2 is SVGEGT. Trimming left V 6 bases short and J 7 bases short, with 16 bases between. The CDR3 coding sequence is TGTGCCAGCAGCCACAGGACCTACTTTGAGCAGTACTTC. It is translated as CASSHRTYFEQYF.